This TCR beta chain was identified in a study of cytomegalovirus exposure and HLA in healthy donors. Study-level points and caveats: The authors later linked a missense DCLRE1C variant to TCR beta V- and J-gene trimming.

To note about this clone: Its specificity is not known.

V dropped 5 bases and J dropped 5; count of bases not matched to a gene: 8. Germline V gene sequence: CDR1 SGHAT, CDR2 FQNNGV. The CDR3 length is 14 residues. The PCR ran on 60 Vbeta and 13 Jbeta primers. TCRdb's table, derived via immunoSEQ multiplex PCR, lists solely in-frame clones and lacks some. The data show 150,000 to 200,000 clones, less than 90% seen once. All donors participated as healthy donors of bone marrow. V and J are TRBV11-2 and TRBJ2-5; 7 bases fit TRBD1. The source material was PBMCs. This TCR was sampled from a boy aged 2 to 9 in good health and CMV-seronegative. The DNA of the CDR3 is TGTGCCAGCAGCAATCTAGGGGGCCAGGAGACCCAGTACTTC. Residues: CASSNLGGQETQYF. Based on the CDR3 plus reference TRBV11-2 and TRBJ2-5, the full variable domain is EAGVAQSPRYKIIEKRQSVAFWCNPISGHATLYWYQQILGQGPKLLIQFQNNGVVDDSQLPKDRFSAERLKGVDSTLKIQPAKLEDSAVYLCASSNLGGQETQYFGPGTRLLVL.